This T cell receptor beta chain stems from a study of CD8+ T cells in alopecia areata. Study-wide results and caveats: Many expanded lesional clones persisted during tofacitinib (in both scalp and blood). Links between baseline CD8+ expansion and response need larger treated cohorts. Affected lesional scalp, above all in alopecia totalis/universalis, was more clonal than normal scalp.

Points on this clone: As yet, its antigen is unknown.

Following RNA extraction, reverse transcription yielded cDNA that acted as the sequencing template. Sequenced by immunoSEQ multiplex PCR; TCRdb stores in-frame clones only, minus some. This table holds 200,000 to 250,000 clones, over 60% found once. Treatment here: oral pan-JAK inhibitor, 5-10 mg twice daily. Sorted populations comprised CD4+ and CD8+ T cells obtained from PBMCs. V shed 0 bases, J shed 4 bases, and the junction held 4 bases outside the gene matches. Germline loops: CDR1 MNHNY, CDR2 SVGAGI (reference sequence). There are 16 residues in the CDR3. The genes are TRBV6-6 and TRBJ2-7; TRBD1 aligns across 12 bases. This receptor was taken from a human donor with alopecia areata. Sequenced material: CD4+ T cells sorted from blood, taken at approximately week 45, from a patient treated with tofacitinib. The CDR3 DNA is TGTGCCAGCAGTTACTCGGGACAGGGGGCTCGGTACGAGCAGTACTTC. As protein: CASSYSGQGARYEQYF.